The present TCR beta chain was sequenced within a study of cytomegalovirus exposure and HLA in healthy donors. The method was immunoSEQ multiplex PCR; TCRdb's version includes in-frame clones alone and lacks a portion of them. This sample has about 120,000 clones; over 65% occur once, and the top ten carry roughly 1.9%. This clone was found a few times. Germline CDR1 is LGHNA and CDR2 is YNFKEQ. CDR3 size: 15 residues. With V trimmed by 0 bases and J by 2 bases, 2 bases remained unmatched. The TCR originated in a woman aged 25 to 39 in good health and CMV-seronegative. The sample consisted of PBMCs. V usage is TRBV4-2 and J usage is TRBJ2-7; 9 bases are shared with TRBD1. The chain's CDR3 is CASSQDRDRAYEQYF. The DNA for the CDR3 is TGTGCCAGCAGCCAAGACAGGGACAGGGCCTACGAGCAGTACTTC.